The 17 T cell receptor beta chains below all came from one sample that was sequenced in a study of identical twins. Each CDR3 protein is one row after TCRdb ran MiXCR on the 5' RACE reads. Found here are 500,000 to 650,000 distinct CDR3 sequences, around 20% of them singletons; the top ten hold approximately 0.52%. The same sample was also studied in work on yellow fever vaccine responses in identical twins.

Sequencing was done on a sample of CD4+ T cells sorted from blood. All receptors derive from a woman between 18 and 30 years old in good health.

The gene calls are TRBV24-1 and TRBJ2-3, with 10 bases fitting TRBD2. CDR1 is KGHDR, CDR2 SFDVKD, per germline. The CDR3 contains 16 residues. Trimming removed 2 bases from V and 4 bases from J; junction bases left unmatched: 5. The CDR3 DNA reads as TGTGCCACCAGTGATTCTGGACTAGCGGAGTCAGATACGCAGTATTTT. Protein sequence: CATSDSGLAESDTQYF.

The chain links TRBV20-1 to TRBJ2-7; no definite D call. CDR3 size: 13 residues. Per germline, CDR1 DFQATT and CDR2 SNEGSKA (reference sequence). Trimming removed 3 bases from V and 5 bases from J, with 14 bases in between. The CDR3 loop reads CSARVSARNEQYF. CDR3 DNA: TGCAGTGCTAGGGTCAGTGCTCGAAACGAGCAGTACTTC.

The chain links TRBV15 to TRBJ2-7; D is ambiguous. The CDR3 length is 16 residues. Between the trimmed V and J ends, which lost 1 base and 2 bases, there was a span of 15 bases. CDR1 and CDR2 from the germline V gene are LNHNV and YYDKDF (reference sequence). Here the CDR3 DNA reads TGTGCCACCAGCAGAGTACGAGGTGATAGAACCTACGAGCAGTACTTC. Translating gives CATSRVRGDRTYEQYF.

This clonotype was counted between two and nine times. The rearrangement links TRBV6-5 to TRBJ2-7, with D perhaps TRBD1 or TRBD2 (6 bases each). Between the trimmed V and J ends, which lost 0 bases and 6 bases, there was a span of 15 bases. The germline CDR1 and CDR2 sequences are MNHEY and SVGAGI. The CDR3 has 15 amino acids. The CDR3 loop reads CASSYSVVGGSEQYV. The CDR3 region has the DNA TGTGCCAGCAGTTACTCCGTTGTCGGGGGCTCCGAGCAGTACGTC.

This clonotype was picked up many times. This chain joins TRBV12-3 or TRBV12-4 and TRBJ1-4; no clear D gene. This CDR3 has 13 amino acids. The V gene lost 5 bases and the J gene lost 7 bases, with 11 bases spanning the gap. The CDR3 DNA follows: TGTGCCAGCAGTAGTCAGGCGGCTGAAAAACTGTTTTTT. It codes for CASSSQAAEKLFF.

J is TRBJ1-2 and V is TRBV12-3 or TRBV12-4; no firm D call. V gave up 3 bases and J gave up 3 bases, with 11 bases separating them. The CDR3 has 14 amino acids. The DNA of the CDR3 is TGTGCCAGCAGTTTGAGGGAAATGGACTATGGCTACACCTTC. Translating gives CASSLREMDYGYTF.

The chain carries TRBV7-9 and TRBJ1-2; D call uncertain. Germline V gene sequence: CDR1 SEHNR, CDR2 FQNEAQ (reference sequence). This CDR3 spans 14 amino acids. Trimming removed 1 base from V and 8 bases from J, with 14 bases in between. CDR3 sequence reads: CASSLGGQVAGYTF. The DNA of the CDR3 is TGTGCCAGCAGCTTAGGTGGGCAGGTCGCCGGCTACACCTTC.

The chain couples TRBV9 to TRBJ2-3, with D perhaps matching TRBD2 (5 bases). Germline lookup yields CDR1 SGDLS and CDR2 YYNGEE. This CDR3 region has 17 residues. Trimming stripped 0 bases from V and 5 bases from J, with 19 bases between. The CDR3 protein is CASSVGIGLPPRDTQYF. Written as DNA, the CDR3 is TGTGCCAGCAGCGTAGGGATAGGACTCCCCCCAAGAGATACGCAGTATTTT.

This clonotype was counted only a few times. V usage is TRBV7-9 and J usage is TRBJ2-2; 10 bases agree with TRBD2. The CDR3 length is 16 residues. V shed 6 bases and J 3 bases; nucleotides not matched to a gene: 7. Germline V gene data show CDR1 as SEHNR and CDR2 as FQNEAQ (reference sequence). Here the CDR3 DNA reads TGTGCCAGCAGTCGTGGGACTAGCGCCTACACCGGGGAGCTGTTTTTT. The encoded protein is CASSRGTSAYTGELFF.

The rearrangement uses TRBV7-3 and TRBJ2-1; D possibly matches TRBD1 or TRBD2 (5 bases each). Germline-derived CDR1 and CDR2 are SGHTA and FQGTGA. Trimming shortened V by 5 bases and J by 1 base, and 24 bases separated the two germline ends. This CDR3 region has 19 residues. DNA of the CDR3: TGTGCCAGCAGCCCAGGGCCGGAGGCGAGCGAACCTTCCTACAATGAGCAGTTCTTC. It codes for CASSPGPEASEPSYNEQFF.

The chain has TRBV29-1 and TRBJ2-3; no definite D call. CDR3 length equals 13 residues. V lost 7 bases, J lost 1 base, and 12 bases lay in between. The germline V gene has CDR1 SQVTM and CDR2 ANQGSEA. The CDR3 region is CSDRLDCTDTQYF. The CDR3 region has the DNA TGCAGCGACCGACTCGACTGCACAGATACGCAGTATTTT.

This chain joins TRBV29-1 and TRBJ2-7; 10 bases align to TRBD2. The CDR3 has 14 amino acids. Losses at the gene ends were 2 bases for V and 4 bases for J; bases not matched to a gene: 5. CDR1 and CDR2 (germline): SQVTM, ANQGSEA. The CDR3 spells CSVEWVSGRYEQYF. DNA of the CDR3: TGCAGCGTTGAATGGGTTAGCGGGAGGTACGAGCAGTACTTC.

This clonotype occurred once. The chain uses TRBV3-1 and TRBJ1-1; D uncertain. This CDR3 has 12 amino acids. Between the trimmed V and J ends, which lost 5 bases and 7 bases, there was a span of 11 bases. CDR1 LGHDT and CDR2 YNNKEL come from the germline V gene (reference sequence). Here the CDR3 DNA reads TGTGCCAGCAGCACCCGGGGTTTTGAAGCTTTCTTT. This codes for CASSTRGFEAFF. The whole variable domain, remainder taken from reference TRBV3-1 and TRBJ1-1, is DTAVSQTPKYLVTQMGNDKSIKCEQNLGHDTMYWYKQDSKKFLKIMFSYNNKELIINETVPNRFSPKSPDKAHLNLHINSLELGDSAVYFCASSTRGFEAFFGQGTRLTVV.

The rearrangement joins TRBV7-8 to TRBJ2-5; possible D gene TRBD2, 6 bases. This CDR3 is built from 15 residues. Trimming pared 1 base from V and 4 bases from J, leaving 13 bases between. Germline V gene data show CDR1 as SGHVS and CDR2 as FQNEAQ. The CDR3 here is CASSLERRAPETQYF. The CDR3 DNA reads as TGTGCCAGCAGCTTAGAACGGAGGGCGCCAGAGACCCAGTACTTC.

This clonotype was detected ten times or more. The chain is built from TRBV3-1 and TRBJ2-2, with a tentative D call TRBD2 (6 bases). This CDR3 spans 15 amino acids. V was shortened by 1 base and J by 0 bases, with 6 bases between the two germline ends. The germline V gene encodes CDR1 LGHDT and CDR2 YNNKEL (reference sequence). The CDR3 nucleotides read TGTGCCAGCAGCCAAGCGGGGGCGAACACCGGGGAGCTGTTTTTT. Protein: CASSQAGANTGELFF.

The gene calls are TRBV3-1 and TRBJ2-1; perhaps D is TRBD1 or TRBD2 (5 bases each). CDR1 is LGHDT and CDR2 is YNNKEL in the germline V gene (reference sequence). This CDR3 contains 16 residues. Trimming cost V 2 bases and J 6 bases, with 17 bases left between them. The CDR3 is CASSQTGTASGNEQFF. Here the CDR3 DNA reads TGTGCCAGCAGCCAAACCGGGACCGCGAGCGGCAATGAGCAGTTCTTC.

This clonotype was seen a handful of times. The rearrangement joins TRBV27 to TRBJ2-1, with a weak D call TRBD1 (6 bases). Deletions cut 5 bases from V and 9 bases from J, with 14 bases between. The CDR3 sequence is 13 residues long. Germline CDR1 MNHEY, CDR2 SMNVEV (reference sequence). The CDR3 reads CASSKDRSGEQFF. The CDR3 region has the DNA TGTGCCAGCAGTAAAGACAGGAGCGGTGAGCAGTTCTTC.